Listed below are T cell receptor beta chains from one sample, sequenced in a study of a mutant IDH1 vaccine in newly diagnosed glioma. Here immunoSEQ multiplex PCR was the method, and the copy in TCRdb shows in-frame clones only, minus some. Altogether 9,500 to 12,000 clones are present, approximately 88% being singletons, with the ten largest covering about 5.2%. These receptors lack a known antigen. The source was PBMCs, collected from a glioma patient whose treatment included an IDH1 peptide vaccine. The receptors derive from a woman in her thirties or forties with glioma. Some clones in this sample may be carry-over from other donors' samples. Each CDR3 is given with its conserved first and last residue. A D gene is named only where the DNA matches it firmly. Size is omitted from some rows. Given values are once, few, many or a class for expanded clones.

cdr3_nt,cdr3_aa,d_call,j_call,v_call,clone_size
TGCACCAGCAGCCAAGATGCGGGGACTAGCAGCCACAATGAGCAGTTCTTC,CTSSQDAGTSSHNEQFF,.,TRBJ2-1,TRBV1,.
TGTGCCAGCAGCGTAGAGGGAGACTTAGACTACGAGCAGTACTTC,CASSVEGDLDYEQYF,.,TRBJ2-7,TRBV9,.
TGTGCCAGCAGCCAACGCTCAGCCTACGAGCAGTACTTC,CASSQRSAYEQYF,.,TRBJ2-7,TRBV4-2,.
TGTGCCAGCAGCCGTTTTGACACCGGGGAGCTGTTTTTT,CASSRFDTGELFF,.,TRBJ2-2,TRBV6-1,.
TGTGCCAGCAACAGGGGAGGAGTGATGAACACTGAAGCTTTCTTT,CASNRGGVMNTEAFF,TRBD1,TRBJ1-1,TRBV2,.
TGTGCCATCAGTAACCGGGACAGGGAGACTGAAGCTTTCTTT,CAISNRDRETEAFF,TRBD1,TRBJ1-1,TRBV10-3,.
TGTGCCAGCAGTTCGAAGTTCCTATGGGACAGGGTACCGAACACCGGGGAGCTGTTTTTT,CASSSKFLWDRVPNTGELFF,TRBD1,TRBJ2-2,TRBV28,.
TGCGCCAGCAGCTTAAGCGGTAAAAACAATCAGCCCCAGCATTTT,CASSLSGKNNQPQHF,.,TRBJ1-5,TRBV4-1,few
TGTGCCATCAGTGGCCTGATGAATTCACCCCTCCACTTT,CAISGLMNSPLHF,.,TRBJ1-6,TRBV10-3,.
TGTGCCAGCAGTAAAGATGAACGGGCTAACTATGGCTACACCTTC,CASSKDERANYGYTF,.,TRBJ1-2,TRBV27,once
TGTGCCATCAGTGACCAGCCGAGCTCCTATAATTCACCCCTCCACTTT,CAISDQPSSYNSPLHF,.,TRBJ1-6,TRBV10-3,.